Included here is one T cell receptor beta chain sequence, with context. The data were taken from a study of breast tumors, draining lymph nodes, adjacent tissues. TCRdb fed the multiplex PCR reads into MiXCR, producing one record per CDR3 protein. The sample consists of 25,000 to 40,000 distinct CDR3 sequences, roughly 63% of them appearing once. The receptor was derived from a female donor with breast cancer. Some clones in this sample may be carry-over from other donors' samples. Sequenced input: breast tumor tissue.

The CDR3, as DNA: TGTGCCAGCAGTCCGGGGGACAGTGGAAACACCATATATTTT. Protein sequence: CASSPGDSGNTIYF. This chain joins TRBV12-3 or TRBV12-4 and TRBJ1-3, with 7 bases lining up with TRBD1. V dropped 5 bases and J dropped 3; count of bases not matched to a gene: 4. CDR3 length: 14 amino acids.